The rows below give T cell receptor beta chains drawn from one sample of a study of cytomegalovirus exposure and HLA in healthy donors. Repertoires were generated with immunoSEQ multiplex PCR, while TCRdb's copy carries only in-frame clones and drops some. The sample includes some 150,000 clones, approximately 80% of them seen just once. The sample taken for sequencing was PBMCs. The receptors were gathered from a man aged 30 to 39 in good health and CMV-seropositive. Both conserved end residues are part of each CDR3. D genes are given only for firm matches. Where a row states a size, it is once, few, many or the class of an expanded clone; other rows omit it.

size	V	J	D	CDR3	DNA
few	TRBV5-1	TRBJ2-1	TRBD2	CASSLAGLAGVGEQFF	TGCGCCAGCAGCTTGGCCGGTCTAGCGGGGGTAGGTGAGCAGTTCTTC
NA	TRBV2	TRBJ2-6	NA	CAGRGPLYRSGANVLTF	TGTGCTGGCAGAGGCCCCCTTTATCGCTCTGGGGCCAACGTCCTGACTTTC
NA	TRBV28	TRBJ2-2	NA	CASSPRGGELFF	TGTGCCAGCAGTCCCCGGGGCGGGGAGCTGTTTTTT
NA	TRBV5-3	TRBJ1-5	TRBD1	CARSRNRGRYSNQPQHF	TGTGCCAGAAGCCGGAACAGGGGGAGGTATAGCAATCAGCCCCAGCATTTT
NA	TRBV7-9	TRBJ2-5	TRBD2	CASSLVEGGRETQYF	TGTGCCAGCAGCTTAGTGGAGGGAGGGCGAGAGACCCAGTACTTC
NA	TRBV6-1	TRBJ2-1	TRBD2	CASIRLAGDYNEQFF	TGTGCCAGCATACGGCTAGCGGGGGATTACAATGAGCAGTTCTTC
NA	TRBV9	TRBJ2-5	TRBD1	CASSVGTGTGETQYF	TGTGCCAGCAGCGTAGGGACAGGTACGGGAGAGACCCAGTACTTC
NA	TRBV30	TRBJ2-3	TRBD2	CAWSSYLAGGVQDTQYF	TGTGCCTGGAGTAGCTACCTTGCGGGGGGCGTTCAGGATACGCAGTATTTT
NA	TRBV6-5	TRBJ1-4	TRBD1	CASRPGQGFEKLFF	TGTGCCAGCAGACCGGGACAGGGTTTTGAAAAACTGTTTTTT
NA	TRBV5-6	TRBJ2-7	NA	CASSSTDSSYEQYF	TGTGCCAGCAGCTCGACGGACAGCTCCTACGAGCAGTACTTC
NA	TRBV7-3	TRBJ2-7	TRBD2	CASSPGGGHEQYF	TGTGCCAGCAGCCCAGGCGGGGGGCACGAGCAGTACTTC
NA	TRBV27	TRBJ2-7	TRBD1	CASSNRDSSYEQYF	TGTGCCAGCAGTAACCGGGACAGCTCCTACGAGCAGTACTTC
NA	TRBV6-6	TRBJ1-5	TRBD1	CASSRDRVQPQHF	TGTGCCAGCAGTCGTGACAGGGTACAGCCCCAGCATTTT
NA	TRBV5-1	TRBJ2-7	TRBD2	CASSPGGSSGVREQYF	TGCGCCAGCAGCCCCGGAGGGTCTAGCGGGGTGCGCGAGCAGTACTTC
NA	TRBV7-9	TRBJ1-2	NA	CASSLVIEDLNYGYTF	TGTGCCAGCAGCTTAGTAATTGAGGATTTAAACTATGGCTACACCTTC
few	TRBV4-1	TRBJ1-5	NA	CASSPGGADTSNQPQHF	TGCGCCAGCAGCCCTGGTGGAGCGGATACTAGCAATCAGCCCCAGCATTTT
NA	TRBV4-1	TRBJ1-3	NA	CASSQGQHSGNTIYF	TGCGCCAGCAGCCAAGGACAGCACTCTGGAAACACCATATATTTT
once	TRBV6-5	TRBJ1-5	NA	CASSYAGGSNQPQHF	TGTGCCAGCAGTTATGCCGGAGGTAGCAATCAGCCCCAGCATTTT
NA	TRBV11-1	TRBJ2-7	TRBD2	CASSLTSGMQYF	TGTGCCAGCAGCTTGACTAGCGGGATGCAGTACTTC
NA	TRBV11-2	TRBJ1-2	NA	CASSLGTPNGYTF	TGTGCCAGCAGCTTAGGGACACCGAATGGCTACACCTTC
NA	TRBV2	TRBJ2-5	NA	CASGALGETQYF	TGTGCCAGTGGTGCCCTCGGGGAGACCCAGTACTTC
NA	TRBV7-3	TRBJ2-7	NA	CASSLEWGSTYEQYF	TGTGCCAGCAGCTTAGAATGGGGCAGTACCTACGAGCAGTACTTC
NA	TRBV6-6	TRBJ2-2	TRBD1	CASRSGQGNTGELFF	TGTGCCAGCAGGTCGGGACAGGGGAACACCGGGGAGCTGTTTTTT
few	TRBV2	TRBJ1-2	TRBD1	CASSEGTRGDGYTF	TGTGCCAGCAGTGAAGGAACCAGGGGGGATGGCTACACCTTC